The clone carrying this TCR beta chain was observed a few times. The V and J ends lost 3 bases and 4 bases, in that order; junction bases with no gene match: 8. This CDR3 has 18 amino acids. CDR1 is LNHDA, CDR2 SQIVND, per germline (reference sequence). This sample is drawn from a study of response to subunit inactivated influenza vaccine. TCRdb redid the calling of the RT-PCR reads with MiXCR, one entry per CDR3 protein. The sample consists of more than 150,000 distinct CDR3 sequences, about 9% of them appearing once. The genes are TRBV19 and TRBJ2-2; 13 nucleotides match TRBD2. The source material was non-naive T cells sorted from PBMCs, sampled on the day of vaccination. The receptor was derived from a man in his fifties who received an inactivated influenza vaccine. Here the CDR3 DNA reads TGTGCCAGTAGTATGGTACTAGCGGGAGGGCCGGGCACCGGGGAGCTGTTTTTT. Translated, it gives CASSMVLAGGPGTGELFF.